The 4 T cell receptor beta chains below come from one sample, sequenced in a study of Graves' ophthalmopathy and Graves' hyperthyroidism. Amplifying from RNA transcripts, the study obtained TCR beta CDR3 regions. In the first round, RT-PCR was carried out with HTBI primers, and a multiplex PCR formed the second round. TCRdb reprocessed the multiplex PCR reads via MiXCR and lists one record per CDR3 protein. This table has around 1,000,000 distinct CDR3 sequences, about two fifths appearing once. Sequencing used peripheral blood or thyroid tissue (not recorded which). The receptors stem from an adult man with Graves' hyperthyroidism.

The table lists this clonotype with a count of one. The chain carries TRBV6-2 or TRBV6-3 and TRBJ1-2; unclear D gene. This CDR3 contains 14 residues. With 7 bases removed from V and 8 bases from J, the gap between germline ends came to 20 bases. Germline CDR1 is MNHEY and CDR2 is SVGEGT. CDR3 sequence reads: CASTPALGVRGYTF. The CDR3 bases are TGTGCCAGCACCCCTGCGCTTGGGGTTCGCGGCTACACCTTC.

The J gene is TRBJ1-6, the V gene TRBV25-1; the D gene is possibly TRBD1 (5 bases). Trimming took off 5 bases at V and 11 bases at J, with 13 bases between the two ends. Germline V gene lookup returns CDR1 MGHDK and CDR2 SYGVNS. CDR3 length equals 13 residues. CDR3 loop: CASSPGTEAPLHF. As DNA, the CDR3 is TGTGCCAGCAGTCCAGGGACCGAGGCACCCCTCCACTTT.

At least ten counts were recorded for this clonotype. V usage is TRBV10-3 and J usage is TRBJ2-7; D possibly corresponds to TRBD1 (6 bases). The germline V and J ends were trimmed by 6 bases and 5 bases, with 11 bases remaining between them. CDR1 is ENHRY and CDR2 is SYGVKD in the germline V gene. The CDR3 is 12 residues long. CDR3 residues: CAISPGTHEQYF. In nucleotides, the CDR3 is TGTGCCATCAGCCCTGGGACACACGAGCAGTACTTC.

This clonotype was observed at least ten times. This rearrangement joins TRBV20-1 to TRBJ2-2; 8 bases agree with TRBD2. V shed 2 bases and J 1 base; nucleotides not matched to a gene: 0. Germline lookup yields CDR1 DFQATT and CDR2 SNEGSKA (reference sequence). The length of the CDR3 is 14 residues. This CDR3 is CSARLAGNTGELFF. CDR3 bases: TGCAGTGCTAGACTAGCGGGGAACACCGGGGAGCTGTTTTTT.